The 17 T cell receptor beta chains in this list originate from one sample, sequenced in a study of T cell responses to AZD1222 COVID-19 vaccine. TCRdb's table, derived via immunoSEQ multiplex PCR, lists solely in-frame clones and lacks some. The top ten clones hold approximately 1.7% of a sample with 140,000 to 150,000 clones, 92% of them seen once. The sample consisted of peripheral blood, taken on day 0 of AZD1222 vaccination. The receptor set was obtained from an adult in good health.

This clone was detected once. The genes are TRBV7-8 and TRBJ2-7; D not resolved. Germline V gene lookup returns CDR1 SGHVS and CDR2 FQNEAQ. This CDR3 has 14 amino acids. With 2 bases removed from V and 4 bases from J, the gap between germline ends came to 12 bases. This chain's CDR3 is CASSLWATRYEQYF. CDR3 bases: TGTGCCAGCAGCTTATGGGCTACGCGTTACGAGCAGTACTTC. The variable domain in full, with the rest retrieved from reference TRBV7-8 and TRBJ2-7, is GAGVSQSPRYKVAKRGQDVALRCDPISGHVSLFWYQQALGQGPEFLTYFQNEAQLDKSGLPSDRFFAERPEGSVSTLKIQRTQQEDSAVYLCASSLWATRYEQYFGPGTRLTVT.

V and J are TRBV27 and TRBJ2-3; 9 bases are a match to TRBD2. The ends lost 3 bases at V and 4 bases at J; junction bases unmatched: 5. The CDR3 has 15 amino acids. Germline V lookup: CDR1 MNHEY, CDR2 SMNVEV (reference sequence). The CDR3 region has the DNA TGTGCCAGCAGTTTCGGCGGGAGGGCCGCAGATACGCAGTATTTT. Protein sequence: CASSFGGRAADTQYF.

The CDR3 coding sequence is TGTGCCAGCAGCTCGACAGTATACACTGAAGCTTTCTTT. Translating gives CASSSTVYTEAFF. The rearrangement joins TRBV7-9 to TRBJ1-1; D perhaps matches TRBD1 (5 bases). V gave up 4 bases and J gave up 3 bases, with 9 bases separating them. Germline loops: CDR1 SEHNR, CDR2 FQNEAQ (reference sequence). The CDR3 is 13 amino acids.

The chain links TRBV27 to TRBJ2-7, with 13 bases lining up with TRBD2. In germline, CDR1 is MNHEY, CDR2 SMNVEV (reference sequence). CDR3 size: 20 residues. J gave up 3 bases and V 4 bases, and 18 bases lay outside the gene matches. CDR3 in DNA: TGTGCCAGCAGTTCCCTCAGACTAGCGGGAGGATTCCCCCTTCGCTACGAGCAGTACTTC. Translated, it gives CASSSLRLAGGFPLRYEQYF.

The chain joins TRBV12-3 or TRBV12-4 to TRBJ2-7, with D tentatively TRBD1 or TRBD2 (6 bases each). CDR3 size: 13 residues. V was trimmed by 7 bases and J by 2 bases, leaving 12 bases between them. The DNA of the CDR3 is TGTGCCAGCAAACCCGGGGGCACCTACGAGCAGTACTTC. As protein: CASKPGGTYEQYF.

The chain is built from TRBV7-9 and TRBJ2-2; 10 bases are shared with TRBD1. This CDR3 has 15 residues. V shed 5 bases and J 4 bases; nucleotides not matched to a gene: 4. Germline V CDR1 and CDR2: SEHNR, FQNEAQ (reference sequence). Here the CDR3 DNA reads TGTGCCAGCAGCCCGGGACAGGGGAGCACCGGGGAGCTGTTTTTT. Protein product: CASSPGQGSTGELFF.

The chain recombines TRBV7-3 with TRBJ1-1; the D gene is possibly TRBD1 (5 bases). Per the germline V gene, CDR1 is SGHTA and CDR2 is FQGTGA. The CDR3 extends over 18 amino acids. V was pared by 2 bases and J by 1 base, with 20 bases between. As DNA, the CDR3 is TGTGCCAGCAGCTTATTTCCCGGGCCGGGACTAAAGAACACTGAAGCTTTCTTT. Its protein is CASSLFPGPGLKNTEAFF.

The V gene is TRBV4-1, the J gene TRBJ2-7; a possible D gene is TRBD1 (6 bases). The CDR3 runs 17 residues. V shed 3 bases and J shed 9 bases, with 27 bases lying between them. From germline, CDR1 is MGHRA and CDR2 YSYEKL. The CDR3 DNA reads as TGCGCCAGCAGCCATCCCCGCGGACAGAGAAAACCCCTTGTGCAGTACTTC. It specifies CASSHPRGQRKPLVQYF.

V and J are TRBV27 and TRBJ2-2; D gene uncertain. From germline, CDR1 is MNHEY and CDR2 SMNVEV (reference sequence). This CDR3 region has 15 residues. Trimming took 6 bases from V and 1 from J, leaving 12 bases between them. DNA for the CDR3: TGTGCCAGCAGGATAACTGGACGGAACACCGGGGAGCTGTTTTTT. This encodes CASRITGRNTGELFF.

CDR3 amino acids: CASSPDGVNQPQHF. CDR3 DNA: TGTGCCAGCAGCCCCGACGGCGTGAATCAGCCCCAGCATTTT. V and J are TRBV7-9 and TRBJ1-5, with D hard to call. Deletions cut 5 bases from V and 4 bases from J, with 12 bases between. The CDR3 spans 14 residues. CDR1 SEHNR and CDR2 FQNEAQ come from the germline V gene (reference sequence).

The J gene is TRBJ1-1, the V gene TRBV14; 7 positions match TRBD1. This CDR3 is built from 19 residues. In germline, CDR1 is SGHDN, CDR2 FVKESK. The J segment lost 0 bases and the V segment lost 3 bases, leaving 16 bases of the junction unmatched. The CDR3 reads CASSHLRDRYSGMNTEAFF. In nucleotides, the CDR3 is TGTGCCAGCAGCCACCTCCGGGACAGATATTCCGGCATGAACACTGAAGCTTTCTTT. Full variable domain (missing parts from reference TRBV14 and TRBJ1-1): EAGVTQFPSHSVIEKGQTVTLRCDPISGHDNLYWYRRVMGKEIKFLLHFVKESKQDESGMPNNRFLAERTGGTYSTLKVQPAELEDSGVYFCASSHLRDRYSGMNTEAFFGQGTRLTVV.

This sequence joins TRBV7-3 and TRBJ2-3; perhaps TRBD1 as D (5 bases). Per the germline V gene, CDR1 is SGHTA and CDR2 is FQGTGA. V lost 5 bases to trimming and J lost 2 bases, with 14 bases between them. The CDR3 has 15 residues. CDR3 sequence reads: CASSPRLGATDTQYF. The CDR3 nucleotides read TGTGCCAGCAGCCCCAGGCTAGGGGCCACAGATACGCAGTATTTT.

The gene calls are TRBV21-1 and TRBJ2-4; the table's D gene call, TRBD2, was not cross checked with the DNA. TRBV21-1 is a pseudogene segment. The CDR3 consists of 15 residues. The CDR3: CASSNLAGVSNIQYF. DNA of the CDR3: TGTGCCAGCAGCAATTTAGCGGGAGTGAGCAACATTCAGTACTTC.

V gene TRBV5-4 combines with J gene TRBJ1-5, with D perhaps matching TRBD1 (6 bases). With 4 bases removed from V and 10 bases from J, the gap between germline ends came to 15 bases. This CDR3 has 13 amino acids. Germline V CDR1 and CDR2: SGHNT, YYREEE (reference sequence). Here the CDR3 DNA reads TGTGCCAGCAGCACGGACAGAGGTTCCCCCCAGCATTTT. It translates to CASSTDRGSPQHF.

This sequence joins TRBV3-1 (or the pseudogene TRBV3-2) and TRBJ2-2; tentative D call: TRBD1 (5 bases). This CDR3 is built from 14 residues. CDR1 is LGHDT and CDR2 is YNNKEL in the germline V gene (reference sequence). With 2 bases removed from V and 6 bases from J, the gap between germline ends came to 10 bases. The CDR3 DNA reads TGTGCCAGCAGCCAATTGGACAAGTCCGGGGAGCTGTTTTTT. It codes for CASSQLDKSGELFF.

The chain uses TRBV9 and TRBJ2-3; D call uncertain. The CDR3 has 14 amino acids. V gave up 0 bases and J gave up 0 bases, with 5 bases separating them. The germline V gene encodes CDR1 SGDLS and CDR2 YYNGEE. In DNA, the CDR3 is TGTGCCAGCAGCGTAGGGCAGAGCACAGATACGCAGTATTTT. Encoded protein: CASSVGQSTDTQYF.

The J gene is TRBJ2-1, the V gene TRBV9, with D possibly matching TRBD2 (5 bases). The germline V gene has CDR1 SGDLS and CDR2 YYNGEE. The V gene lost 5 bases and the J gene lost 9 bases, with 15 bases spanning the gap. The CDR3 has 13 residues. In nucleotides, the CDR3 is TGTGCCAGCAGTACACTTCTCGAGGGTGAGCAGTTCTTC. Protein: CASSTLLEGEQFF.